This T cell receptor beta chain was documented in a study of vaccination and CD4 T cells after COVID-19 (dated by TCRdb to 2021 to 2024). For the study in its entirety: SARS-CoV-2 positivity had been established in the convalescent patients by nasal swab PCR, and mild disease was recorded in under ten of these patients and severe disease in one. Six males and four females were included in the convalescent cohort, with two Hispanic individuals, seven Caucasians, two Asians and one multiracial person represented. Participants got two doses of the Pfizer-BioNTech BNT162b2 vaccine (n=8) or two doses of the Moderna mRNA-1273 vaccine (n=2). Post-COVID blood samples from convalescent patients were collected a median of roughly 100 days after diagnosis, with a range of 35 to 161 days. Post-vaccine blood samples were obtained a median of roughly 75 days after the second vaccine dose, with a range of about 14 to 250 days. For stimulating the cultures, overlapping spike peptide pools were used, derived from SARS-CoV-2 as well as from the common cold coronaviruses HCoV-NL63, HCoV-OC43 and HCoV-229E. Control cultures used a CEFX viral epitope pool as positive control, an HIV-1 Nef peptide pool as negative control, or no peptide. In around 10 COVID-19 convalescent patients and 4 infection-naive healthy vaccine recipients, researchers compared the spike-specific CD4+ TCR repertoire from before mRNA vaccination with the repertoire from after. Points the paper makes about the study in general: Among convalescent patients, a median 86.3% of the SARS-CoV-2-reactive clones seen after vaccination appeared only after vaccination, which suggests priming specific to the vaccine. Nearly all vaccine-specific clones in convalescent patients (304 of 307) were mono-reactive for SARS-CoV-2 spike rather than cross-reactive with common cold coronaviruses. An increase in the median number of SARS-CoV-2-reactive clonotypes from 21 after infection to 38 after vaccination was observed, but the change was not found to be significant. The study included relatively few convalescent patients and did not analyze early timepoints after natural infection.

From cysteine to phenylalanine, the CDR3 is 12 amino acids long. Left in the record is the CDR3 DNA by itself, 36 bases read in frame from the first base. V and J lose 5 bases and 10 bases, and a span of 13 bases separates them. The germline V gene gives CDR1 as SGHAT and CDR2 as FQNNGV. Library prep was done by PCR. DNA from cultured CD4+ T cells was subjected to TCR sequencing with the Oncomine TCR Beta short-read assay at the Johns Hopkins FTIC core. The QIAamp micro DNA kit was used to extract genomic DNA from the cultured CD4+ T cells. Oncomine TCR Beta libraries from cultured CD4+ T cells were pooled using unique dual indexes and sequenced on an Illumina iSeq 100. The published analysis was carried out like this. Non-productive sequences were filtered out, and CDR3s that did not start with C, did not end with F or W, or were shorter than 7 amino acids were discarded. Antigen-specific clonotypes were identified with the MANAFEST web application by comparing peptide-stimulated wells with reference and other culture wells. Positive clones required FDR below 0.05, an odds ratio above 5, and productive frequency above 0.1% in at least two of three replicate wells. Clonotypes that were significantly expanded in both SARS-CoV-2 spike wells and at least one common cold coronavirus spike condition were defined as cross-reactive. Levenshtein distances (stringdist) and unrooted phylogenetic trees (ape) in R version 3.6.1 were used to assess CDR3 homology. Using fastp trimming at Q25 and MiXCR clonotype assembly, TCRdb reanalyzed the public sequencing data and kept in-frame beta chains. Rows matching on CDR3 protein sequence are summarized as one entry with the most common DNA and genes. The authors' filters were not applied to this entry. A total of thousands of distinct CDR3 sequences appear in this sample, around two thirds of them only once. The leading ten clones occupy around 45% of the sample.

Turning to this clonotype: The antigen it recognizes is unknown. No base quality information exists; no much larger clone differs at one position.

The treatment or condition label corresponds to: roughly ten-day PBMC culture with coronavirus spike peptide pools or control peptides (ViraFEST assay). The ViraFEST assay was used in the study, in which antigen-specific T cells were expanded with peptide pools and expanded clonotypes were subsequently identified by TCR sequencing. The convalescent patients' positive SARS-CoV-2 PCR tests fell between March and December 2020, which was before the Alpha, Beta and Delta variants emerged in the United States. Fewer than 2.5 million PBMCs per well were cultured in IMDM with approximately 4.9% human AB serum and 7.5 to 10 IU/ml IL-2, plus 10 ug/ml peptide pools. On days 3 and 7, half of the culture medium was replaced with fresh IL-2-containing medium. After 10 days of culture, CD4+ T cells were isolated by negative selection using the EasySep CD4+ T cell isolation kit. Ficoll-Paque Plus gradient centrifugation was used to isolate PBMCs from whole blood, and the isolated PBMCs were then either used fresh or cryopreserved at -140C. In general, triplicate wells were set up for every culture condition.

Here the chain combines TRBV11-2 and TRBJ2-3; a tentative D match to TRBD1 spans 7 bases. Sequences were obtained from CD4+ T cells from blood, cultured in vitro. The source of this sequence is a human donor who had recovered from COVID-19. The CDR3 is CASSPDRRAQYF. The nucleotides read TGTGCCAGCAGCCCGGACAGGAGGGCGCAGTATTTT.